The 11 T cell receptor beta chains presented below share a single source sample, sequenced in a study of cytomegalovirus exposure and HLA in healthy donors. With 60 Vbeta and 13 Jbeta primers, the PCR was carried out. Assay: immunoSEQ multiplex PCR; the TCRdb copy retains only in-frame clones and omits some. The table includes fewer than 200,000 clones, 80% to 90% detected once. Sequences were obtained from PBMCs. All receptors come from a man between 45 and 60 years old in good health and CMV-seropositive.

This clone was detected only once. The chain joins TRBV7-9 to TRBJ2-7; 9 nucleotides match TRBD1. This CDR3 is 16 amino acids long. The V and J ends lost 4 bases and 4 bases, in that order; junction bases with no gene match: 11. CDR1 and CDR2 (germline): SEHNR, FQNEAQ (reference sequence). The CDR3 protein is CASSYSPGQGSYEQYF. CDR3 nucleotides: TGTGCCAGCAGCTACTCACCGGGACAGGGTTCTTACGAGCAGTACTTC.

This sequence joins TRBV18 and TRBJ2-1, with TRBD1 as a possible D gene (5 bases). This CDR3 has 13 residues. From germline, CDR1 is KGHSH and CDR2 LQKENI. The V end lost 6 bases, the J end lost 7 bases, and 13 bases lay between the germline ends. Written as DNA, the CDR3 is TGTGCCAGCTCCGTAGGACACCTTAATGAGCAGTTCTTC. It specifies CASSVGHLNEQFF.

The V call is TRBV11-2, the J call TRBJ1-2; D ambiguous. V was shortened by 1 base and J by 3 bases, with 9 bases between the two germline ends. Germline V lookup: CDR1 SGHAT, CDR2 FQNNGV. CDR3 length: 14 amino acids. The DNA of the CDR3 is TGTGCCAGCAGCTTAGCGGGGATCGACTATGGCTACACCTTC. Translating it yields CASSLAGIDYGYTF.

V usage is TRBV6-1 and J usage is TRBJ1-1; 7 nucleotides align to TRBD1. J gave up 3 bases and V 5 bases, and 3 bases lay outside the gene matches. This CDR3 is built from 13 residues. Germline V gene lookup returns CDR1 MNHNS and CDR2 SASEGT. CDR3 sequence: CASSSTGDTEAFF. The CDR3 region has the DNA TGTGCCAGCAGTTCTACAGGGGACACTGAAGCTTTCTTT.

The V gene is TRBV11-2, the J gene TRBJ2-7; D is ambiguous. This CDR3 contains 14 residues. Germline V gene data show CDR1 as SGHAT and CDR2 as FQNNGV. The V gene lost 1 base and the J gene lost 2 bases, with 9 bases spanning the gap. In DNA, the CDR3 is TGTGCCAGCAGCTTAGGACACCGAACCTACGAGCAGTACTTC. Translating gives CASSLGHRTYEQYF.

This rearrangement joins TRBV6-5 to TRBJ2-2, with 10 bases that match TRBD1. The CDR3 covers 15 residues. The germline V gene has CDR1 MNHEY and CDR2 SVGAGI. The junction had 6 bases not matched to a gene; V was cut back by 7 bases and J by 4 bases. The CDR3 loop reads CASTSGQGITGELFF. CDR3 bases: TGTGCCAGCACCTCGGGACAGGGGATCACCGGGGAGCTGTTTTTT.

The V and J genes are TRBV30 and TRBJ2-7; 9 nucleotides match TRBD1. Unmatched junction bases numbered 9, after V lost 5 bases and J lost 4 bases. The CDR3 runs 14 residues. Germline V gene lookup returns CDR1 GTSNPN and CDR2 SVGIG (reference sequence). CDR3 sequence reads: CAWGSGTGLYEQYF. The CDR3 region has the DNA TGTGCCTGGGGTTCCGGGACAGGGTTATACGAGCAGTACTTC.

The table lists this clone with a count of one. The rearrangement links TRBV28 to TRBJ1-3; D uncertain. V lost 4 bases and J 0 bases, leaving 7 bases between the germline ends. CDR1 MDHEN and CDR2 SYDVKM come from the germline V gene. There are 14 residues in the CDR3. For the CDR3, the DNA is TGTGCCAGCAGTTACCCAGGCTCTGGAAACACCATATATTTT. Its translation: CASSYPGSGNTIYF.

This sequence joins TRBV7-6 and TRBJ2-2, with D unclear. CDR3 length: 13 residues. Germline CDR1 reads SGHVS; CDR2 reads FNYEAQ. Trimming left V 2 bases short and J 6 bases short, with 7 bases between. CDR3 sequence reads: CASSLLAAGELFF. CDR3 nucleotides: TGTGCCAGCAGCTTATTAGCCGCCGGGGAGCTGTTTTTT.

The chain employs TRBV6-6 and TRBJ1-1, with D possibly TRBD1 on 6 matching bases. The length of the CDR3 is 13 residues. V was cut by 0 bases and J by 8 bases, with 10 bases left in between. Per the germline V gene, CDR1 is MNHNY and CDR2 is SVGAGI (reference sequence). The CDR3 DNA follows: TGTGCCAGCAGTTACTCCTACGACAGGGAAGCTTTCTTT. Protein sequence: CASSYSYDREAFF.

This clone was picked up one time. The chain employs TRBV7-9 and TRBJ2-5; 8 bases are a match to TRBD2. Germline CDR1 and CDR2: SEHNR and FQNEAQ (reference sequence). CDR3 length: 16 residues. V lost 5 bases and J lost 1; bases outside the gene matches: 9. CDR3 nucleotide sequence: TGTGCCAGCAGCCCCGGGACTAGACAACCCCAAGAGACCCAGTACTTC. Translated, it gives CASSPGTRQPQETQYF.